This T cell receptor beta chain was retrieved from a study of control samples from healthy donors and cancer patients (TCRdb year 2020). Receptors were amplified or captured by the immunoSEQ multiplex PCR assay. TCRdb carries this immuneACCESS record with in-frame sequences only. Its versions omit some clonotypes, under half of them owing to an unresolved V gene in the studies checked, with the rest unexplained. This sample has approximately 46,000 clones in its table, and more than 75% of those were observed once. The ten biggest clones cover 10% to 13% of the sample. From the cysteine through the phenylalanine, the CDR3 covers 15 amino acids. Kept here is only the CDR3 DNA, which spans 45 bases and is read in frame from base 1. CDR1 MNHNY and CDR2 SVGAGI were looked up in the germline V gene (reference sequence). V loses 0 bases, J loses 7 bases, and the germline ends lie 10 bases apart. Comment on this clone: Its target antigen remains unknown. No much larger clone exists at a distance of one base, and base qualities are not known.

The V and J genes are TRBV6-6 and TRBJ1-6; TRBD1 is a weak D gene call, 6 bases matching. The sequence was collected from a woman aged 60 to 75 with lung cancer. The sequencing input was PBMCs. The CDR3 protein sequence reads: CASSYSGADNSPLHF. The nucleotides read TGTGCCAGCAGTTACTCGGGGGCGGACAATTCACCCCTCCACTTT.